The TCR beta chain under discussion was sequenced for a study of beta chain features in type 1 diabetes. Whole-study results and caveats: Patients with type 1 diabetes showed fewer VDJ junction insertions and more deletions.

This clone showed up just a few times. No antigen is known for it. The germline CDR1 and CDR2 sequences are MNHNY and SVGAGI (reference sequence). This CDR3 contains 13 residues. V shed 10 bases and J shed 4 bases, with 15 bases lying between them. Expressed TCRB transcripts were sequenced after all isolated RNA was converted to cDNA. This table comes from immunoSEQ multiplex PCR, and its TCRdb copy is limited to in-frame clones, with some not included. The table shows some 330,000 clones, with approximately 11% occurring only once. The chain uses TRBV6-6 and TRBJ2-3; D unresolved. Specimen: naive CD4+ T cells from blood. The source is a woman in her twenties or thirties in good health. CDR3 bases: TGTGCCACCGGAGATTTCGCTGCAGATACGCAGTATTTT. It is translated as CATGDFAADTQYF.